These T cell receptor beta chains were read from a single sample in a study of CD8 T cells in ankylosing spondylitis. TCRdb independently ran MiXCR on the 5' RACE reads; one entry per CDR3 protein. This sample yields approximately 400,000 distinct CDR3 sequences, of which more than 15% are seen a single time; under 1.2% belongs to the top ten. The sequenced sample was blood, either unsorted or a sorted T cell fraction (not recorded which). The receptors were gathered from a male donor with ankylosing spondylitis. Both conserved end residues are trimmed from each CDR3. Some rows have no size entry. The others give once, few or many, or a class for an expanded clone.

>-|TRBV9
ASSVLGGLGTEAF
>-|TRBV3-1
ASSQTGTPQETQY
>few|TRBV7-9
ASSPGSFLANTGELF
>-|TRBV7-2
ASSWMTSGRGEQF
>-|TRBV7-8
ASSLALAKRTVSYQPQH
>-|TRBV27
ASRAGGANVLT
>-|TRBV20-1
SARDAGRASEQY
>few|TRBV12-5
ASGLAPTSGSSYEQY
>few|TRBV6-1
ASGVAFGNYEQY
>-|TRBV5-1
ASSQGGRLETQY
>few|TRBV29-1
SVVGGRLSEAF
>-|TRBV5-1
ASSNGLPHEQY
>-|TRBV7-3
ASSSGQGANEQY
>-|TRBV6-2/TRBV6-3
ASRSTGGGRTDTQY
>-|TRBV4-1
ASSQEGTPKNYGYT
>many|TRBV4-2
ASSLGGINSGANVLT
>-|TRBV18
ASSPPAGSTEAF